These 3 T cell receptor beta chains were sequenced from one sample in a study of molecular identifiers for immune sequencing clone quantification. MiXCR was run by TCRdb on the PCR reads, yielding one entry per CDR3 protein. The sample includes about 500,000 distinct CDR3 sequences, 20% to 25% of them seen just once. What was sequenced was naive CD8+ T cells from blood, with Jurkat cell RNA spiked in. Described subset: FACS-sorted CD8+CD4-CCR7+CD45RA+ naive T cells. These receptors all come from a human donor in good health. Some libraries in this study had Jurkat cell RNA spiked in.

This clonotype was seen ten or more times. This chain uses TRBV7-2 with TRBJ1-5; D might be TRBD1 (6 bases). Trimming took off 5 bases at V and 3 bases at J, with 14 bases between the two ends. CDR3 size: 15 residues. Germline CDR1 is SGHTA and CDR2 is FQGNSA. CDR3 region: CASSKDQGINQPQHF. In DNA, the CDR3 is TGTGCCAGCAGCAAAGATCAGGGGATCAATCAGCCCCAGCATTTT. The full variable domain, with the rest looked up from reference TRBV7-2 and TRBJ1-5, is GAGVSQSPSNKVTEKGKDVELRCDPISGHTALYWYRQSLGQGLEFLIYFQGNSAPDKSGLPSDRFSAERTGGSVSTLTIQRTQQEDSAVYLCASSKDQGINQPQHFGDGTRLSIL.

The chain recombines TRBV6-2 or TRBV6-3 with TRBJ2-7, with D tentatively TRBD2 (6 bases). The CDR3 contains 19 residues. Trimming pared 0 bases from V and 1 base from J, leaving 22 bases between. The germline gives CDR1 MNHEY, CDR2 SVGEGT. CDR3 region: CASSYSSRSRGSLSYEQYF. CDR3 nucleotide sequence: TGTGCCAGCAGTTACTCGTCCAGGAGTCGGGGGTCCCTTTCCTACGAGCAGTACTTC.

This clonotype showed up just a few times. The chain recombines TRBV20-1 with TRBJ2-7; D unclear. Germline V gives CDR1 DFQATT, CDR2 SNEGSKA (reference sequence). Deletions cut 0 bases from V and 1 base from J, with 16 bases between. The CDR3 length is 16 residues. The DNA of the CDR3 is TGCAGTGCTAGAGAAGGATCCTGGATCGAGTCCTACGAGCAGTACTTC. Translating it yields CSAREGSWIESYEQYF.